The rows below give T cell receptor beta chains drawn from one sample of a study of read filtering for tumor transcriptome and immune sequencing. Via MiXCR, TCRdb re-called the reads, giving one row per CDR3 protein. There are 100,000 to 150,000 distinct CDR3 sequences in the sample; 10% to 15% occur only once, and approximately 9.9% lies in the top ten. The material sequenced was a population of CD138-negative cells sorted from bone marrow. All receptors derive from a donor at least 40 years old with multiple myeloma. CDR3s include the opening cysteine and the closing phenylalanine or tryptophan. Fields, in order: D gene, clone size, J gene, V gene, CDR3 protein, CDR3 DNA. The D gene is left open where the match is weak. For some rows the clone size is stated as once, few or many, or as a class when expanded; others skip it.

. | . | TRBJ1-5 | TRBV12-3/TRBV12-4 | CASSTGLRQPQHF | TGTGCCAGCAGTACAGGGTTACGACAGCCCCAGCATTTT
TRBD2 | many | TRBJ2-2 | TRBV12-3/TRBV12-4 | CASTLGTSGTGELFF | TGTGCCAGCACTCTCGGGACTAGCGGGACCGGGGAGCTGTTTTTT
. | . | TRBJ1-5 | TRBV3-1 | CASSQGTVNQPQHF | TGTGCCAGCAGCCAAGGGACAGTAAATCAGCCCCAGCATTTT
TRBD2 | many | TRBJ2-1 | TRBV6-6 | CASSNGGNEQFF | TGTGCCAGCAGCAACGGGGGGAATGAGCAGTTCTTC
TRBD1 | many | TRBJ1-1 | TRBV7-2 | CASSLAGQVNTEAFF | TGTGCCAGCAGCTTGGCGGGACAGGTGAACACTGAAGCTTTCTTT
. | . | TRBJ1-5 | TRBV6-1 | CAGSVDAQGLQPQHF | TGTGCCGGTTCGGTTGATGCGCAGGGGCTTCAGCCCCAGCATTTT
. | many | TRBJ1-5 | TRBV20-1 | CSAETPGSNQPQHF | TGCAGTGCTGAGACACCCGGGAGCAATCAGCCCCAGCATTTT
. | many | TRBJ2-7 | TRBV25-1 | CASSGLLDYEQYF | TGTGCCAGCAGTGGGCTGCTAGACTACGAGCAGTACTTC
TRBD1 | many | TRBJ1-5 | TRBV3-1 | CASSLGTVDQPQHF | TGTGCCAGCAGCCTGGGGACAGTGGATCAGCCCCAGCATTTT
. | many | TRBJ2-5 | TRBV5-1 | CASSLDSGSVTTQYF | TGCGCCAGCAGCTTGGACAGTGGGAGCGTGACGACCCAGTACTTC
. | . | TRBJ1-1 | TRBV28 | CASSFSGGRKTEAFF | TGTGCCAGCAGTTTTTCTGGGGGCAGGAAAACTGAAGCTTTCTTT
TRBD2 | many | TRBJ2-1 | TRBV7-2 | CASSFTSGSFNEQFF | TGTGCCAGCAGCTTTACCAGCGGGAGTTTTAATGAGCAGTTCTTC
. | few | TRBJ2-7 | TRBV27 | CASRQMGGEEQYF | TGTGCCAGCAGGCAAATGGGGGGTGAGGAGCAGTACTTC
TRBD1 | many | TRBJ2-3 | TRBV5-1 | CASSLADRGGDTQYF | TGCGCCAGCAGCTTAGCTGACAGGGGAGGAGATACGCAGTATTTT
. | many | TRBJ2-1 | TRBV3-1 | CASSHEQAVLYNEQFF | TGTGCCAGCAGCCATGAACAGGCGGTCCTCTACAATGAGCAGTTCTTC
TRBD1 | many | TRBJ2-5 | TRBV27 | CASGENPGQGIETQYF | TGTGCCAGCGGTGAAAATCCGGGACAGGGAATCGAGACCCAGTACTTC
. | many | TRBJ2-3 | TRBV27 | CASRTDGTDTQYF | TGTGCCAGCAGAACGGACGGAACAGATACGCAGTATTTT
. | many | TRBJ2-3 | TRBV11-2 | CASSLFDLSDTQYF | TGTGCCAGCAGCCTCTTCGACTTGTCAGATACGCAGTATTTT
TRBD2 | many | TRBJ2-3 | TRBV20-1 | CSAPPAGEGDTQYF | TGCAGTGCCCCCCCCGCGGGGGAAGGAGATACGCAGTATTTT
. | many | TRBJ1-1 | TRBV5-5 | CASSLALGMNTEAFF | TGTGCCAGCAGCTTGGCTCTGGGGATGAACACTGAAGCTTTCTTT
. | many | TRBJ2-1 | TRBV6-1 | CASTPRRGTSYNEQFF | TGTGCCAGCACCCCACGACGGGGTACATCCTACAATGAGCAGTTCTTC
. | many | TRBJ2-1 | TRBV7-2 | CASSLDGSGNEQFF | TGTGCCAGCAGCTTAGACGGGAGCGGCAATGAGCAGTTCTTC
TRBD1 | . | TRBJ2-3 | TRBV12-3/TRBV12-4 | CASSRTAMGQGTDTQYF | TGTGCCAGCAGCCGCACGGCGATGGGACAGGGCACAGATACGCAGTATTTT
. | many | TRBJ1-4 | TRBV29-1 | CSVGEGTGTSFF | .
. | few | TRBJ2-2 | TRBV5-6 | CASSLGFHTGELFF | TGTGCCAGCAGCTTGGGATTTCACACCGGGGAGCTGTTTTTT
TRBD2 | many | TRBJ2-1 | TRBV6-5 | CASRTGLAGPSSYNEQFF | TGTGCCAGCAGGACGGGACTAGCGGGCCCAAGCTCCTACAATGAGCAGTTCTTC